One and the same sample provided the 13 T cell receptor beta chains below, sequenced in a study of blood T cells in healthy people across ages (dated by TCRdb to the mid-2010s). The method was 5' RACE. TCRdb lists the instrument as Illumina HiSeq 2500. A second PCR of roughly 7 to 12 cycles was run with a J-beta primer mix and a sample-barcoded 5' primer. Using fastp at Q25 and MiXCR, TCRdb reprocessed the public reads and kept productive beta chains. Each entry is one CDR3 protein sequence, shown with its most common DNA and genes. This sample gives about 1.1 million distinct CDR3 sequences in total; 35% to 40% of them show up just once. Around 13% of the sample is held by the ten biggest clonotypes. Material: blood. These receptors were taken from a man between 18 and 35 years old in good health.

This clonotype has more than one count but fewer than ten. This rearrangement joins TRBV29-1 to TRBJ1-2, with a tentative D call TRBD1 (6 bases). V was shortened by 1 base and J by 3 bases, with 21 bases between the two germline ends. The CDR3 spans 17 residues. The germline V gene has CDR1 SQVTM and CDR2 ANQGSEA. The CDR3 reads CSVEGLARGKGDYGYTF. CDR3 nucleotide sequence: TGCAGCGTTGAAGGCCTCGCGAGGGGGAAGGGAGACTATGGCTACACCTTC.

The count of this clonotype is one. At one boundary the junction diverges from the germline segment, which might be a read error. The chain couples TRBV12-3 or TRBV12-4 to TRBJ2-2, with a possible D match to TRBD1 (7 bases). The CDR3 contains 15 residues. The CDR3 reads CASSPGGSNTGGLFF. The CDR3, as DNA: TGTGCCAGCAGTCCAGGGGGTTCGAACACCGGGGGGCTGTTTTTT.

The chain recombines TRBV5-5 with TRBJ2-3; 7 bases align to TRBD2. This CDR3 region has 16 residues. V was clipped by 3 bases and J by 0 bases; unmatched bases: 7. Germline CDR1 reads SGHKS; CDR2 reads YYEKEE (reference sequence). The DNA of the CDR3 is TGTGCCAGCAGCTGGGAGGGGAGTTTTAGCACAGATACGCAGTATTTT. As protein: CASSWEGSFSTDTQYF. Using reference TRBV5-5 and TRBJ2-3 for the parts outside the CDR3, the full variable domain is DAGVTQSPTHLIKTRGQQVTLRCSPISGHKSVSWYQQVLGQGPQFIFQYYEKEERGRGNFPDRFSARQFPNYSSELNVNALLLGDSALYLCASSWEGSFSTDTQYFGPGTRLTVL.

The V gene is TRBV6-5, the J gene TRBJ1-1; D gene uncertain. With 7 bases removed from V and 4 bases from J, the gap between germline ends came to 16 bases. Germline V gives CDR1 MNHEY, CDR2 SVGAGI. CDR3 length equals 14 residues. CDR3 residues: CASISNDKPTEAFF. The CDR3 DNA follows: TGTGCCAGCATTAGTAATGACAAACCCACTGAAGCTTTCTTT.

The chain couples TRBV12-3 or TRBV12-4 to TRBJ1-5; a weak D match, TRBD1 (6 bases). The CDR3 is 15 amino acids. V was cut by 6 bases and J by 0 bases, with 12 bases left in between. Here the CDR3 reads CASSSGDYSNQPQHF. The CDR3 DNA reads as TGTGCCAGCAGCTCAGGGGATTATAGCAATCAGCCCCAGCATTTT.

The chain joins TRBV29-1 to TRBJ1-1; D remains unclear. The CDR3 sequence is 13 residues long. CDR1 is SQVTM, CDR2 ANQGSEA, per germline. Deletions cut 5 bases from V and 1 base from J, with 11 bases between. CDR3 nucleotide sequence: TGCAGCGTTACTCCCTGGCCGAACACTGAAGCTTTCTTT. Its protein is CSVTPWPNTEAFF.

V gene TRBV4-1 combines with J gene TRBJ2-4; maybe TRBD2 (6 bases). CDR3 length: 16 amino acids. The V end was cut by 3 bases, the J end by 7 bases, with 19 bases between. Per germline, CDR1 MGHRA and CDR2 YSYEKL. Here the CDR3 DNA reads TGCGCCAGCAGCCACGTCGGGAGAGGTGATAGGAACATTCAGTACTTC. Encoded protein: CASSHVGRGDRNIQYF.

The chain carries TRBV7-2 and TRBJ2-4, with D perhaps being TRBD1 or TRBD2 (5 bases each). The end of the DNA is better explained by TRBJ2-5, so the J call may be wrong. CDR1 is SGHTA and CDR2 is FQGNSA in the germline V gene. The CDR3 loop spans 13 amino acids. CDR3 DNA sequence: TGTGCCAGCAGCTGGGGGACGGAAGAGACCCAGTACTTC. Protein: CASSWGTEETQYF.

This clonotype was detected only a few times. This chain uses TRBV14 with TRBJ1-1; D is ambiguous. Germline V gene lookup returns CDR1 SGHDN and CDR2 FVKESK. V was pared by 4 bases and J by 3 bases, with 15 bases between. This CDR3 comprises 15 residues. CDR3 in amino acids: CASSPRRVGDTEAFF. In DNA, the CDR3 is TGTGCCAGCAGCCCCCGGCGGGTTGGGGACACTGAAGCTTTCTTT.

This clonotype was observed a handful of times. The V call is TRBV7-9, the J call TRBJ1-1; no clear D gene. Germline V CDR1 and CDR2: SEHNR, FQNEAQ (reference sequence). This CDR3 is 12 amino acids long. V was shortened by 7 bases and J by 4 bases, with 10 bases between the two germline ends. The CDR3 loop reads CASTPPSTEAFF. The DNA of the CDR3 is TGTGCCAGCACGCCCCCCAGCACTGAAGCTTTCTTT.

A few counts support this clonotype. The gene calls are TRBV5-6 and TRBJ1-1, with D uncertain. The germline V gene has CDR1 SGHDT and CDR2 YYEEEE. This CDR3 region has 14 residues. V lost 5 bases and J 4 bases, leaving 15 bases between the germline ends. DNA of the CDR3: TGTGCCAGCAGTTCGTTAGGAGGCTCCACTGAAGCTTTCTTT. It encodes CASSSLGGSTEAFF.

This clonotype turned up a few times. The chain has TRBV4-2 and TRBJ2-7, with 10 bases identical to TRBD1. V shed 2 bases, J shed 0 bases, and the junction held 10 bases outside the gene matches. Looked up from germline, CDR1 is LGHNA and CDR2 is YNFKEQ. There are 18 residues in the CDR3. The CDR3 bases are TGTGCCAGCAGCCAAATACATACGAGGACAGGGGGCTCCTACGAGCAGTACTTC. It encodes CASSQIHTRTGGSYEQYF.

This clonotype was counted a few times. This rearrangement joins TRBV3-1 to TRBJ1-2; TRBD1 matches at 8 bases. Losses at the gene ends were 0 bases for V and 3 bases for J; bases not matched to a gene: 9. The germline V gene encodes CDR1 LGHDT and CDR2 YNNKEL (reference sequence). The CDR3 is 17 residues long. The CDR3 loop is CASSQDSEAGGHYGYTF. CDR3 DNA: TGTGCCAGCAGCCAAGATTCCGAGGCAGGGGGCCACTATGGCTACACCTTC. Together with reference TRBV3-1 and TRBJ1-2, the CDR3 gives the full variable domain: DTAVSQTPKYLVTQMGNDKSIKCEQNLGHDTMYWYKQDSKKFLKIMFSYNNKELIINETVPNRFSPKSPDKAHLNLHINSLELGDSAVYFCASSQDSEAGGHYGYTFGSGTRLTVV.